Detailed here is one TCR beta chain. Its antigen is not known. These data belong to a study of human T cells and chemical hapten exposure. Regarding the study as a whole: Counts of TCRs above 1 in 1000 frequency stayed unchanged with DPC sensitization.

One entry per CDR3 protein results from TCRdb running MiXCR on the RACE reads. The data hold about 120,000 distinct CDR3 sequences, with around 10% observed a single time. Time point described: patch test 1, 2 weeks after DPC sensitization. The treatment here: therapeutic diphenylcyclopropenone sensitization with weekly scalp DPC. Blood collection took place prior to placing each patch test. Alopecia patients between 18 and 70 years old and suitable for DPC were used as donors. The template was total RNA from unfractionated whole blood. The CDR3 is 17 amino acids. Trimming took off 5 bases at V and 0 bases at J, with 17 bases between the two ends. CDR1 MNHEY and CDR2 SVGEGT come from the germline V gene.

This TCR was sampled from a woman between 45 and 65 years old with alopecia areata. Some clones in this sample may be carry-over from other donors' samples. V gene TRBV6-2 or TRBV6-3 combines with J gene TRBJ1-5, with D perhaps TRBD1 (5 bases). This specimen was whole blood, taken in connection with sensitization to the hapten diphenylcyclopropenone (DPC). The CDR3 sequence is CASSRGITSYSNQPQHF. The CDR3 nucleotides are TGTGCCAGCAGTAGGGGAATAACCTCCTATAGCAATCAGCCCCAGCATTTT.